This is a list of T cell receptor beta chains from one sample in a study of T cell changes during pregnancy in multiple sclerosis. Repertoires were generated with immunoSEQ multiplex PCR, while TCRdb's copy carries only in-frame clones and drops some. This table holds 45,000 to 60,000 clones, 90% found once. The sample was CD8+ T cells from peripheral blood mononuclear cells, taken before pregnancy. The receptors were sampled from a female donor with multiple sclerosis, enrolled in a pregnancy study. Both conserved end residues are part of each CDR3. D genes are given only for firm matches. Size tells how often a clone was seen (once, few, many) or the class of an expanded clone, and some rows leave it out.

.	TRBV9	TRBJ2-1	.	CASSSGGYNEQFF	TGTGCCAGCAGCTCTGGCGGGTACAATGAGCAGTTCTTC
.	TRBV6-5	TRBJ1-6	.	CASSPGYDNSPLHF	TGTGCCAGCAGTCCAGGGTATGATAATTCACCCCTCCACTTT
TRBD2	TRBV6-4	TRBJ2-3	.	CASSELAGAMDTQYF	TGTGCCAGCAGTGAGTTAGCGGGGGCGATGGATACGCAGTATTTT
TRBD2	TRBV27	TRBJ2-1	.	CASSVIAGEQFF	TGTGCCAGCAGTGTAATAGCGGGAGAGCAGTTCTTC
.	TRBV27	TRBJ1-5	.	CASSLIAGEPQHF	TGTGCCAGCAGTTTAATTGCGGGGGAGCCCCAGCATTTT
TRBD1	TRBV7-2	TRBJ2-7	.	CASSPLGQALYEQYF	TGTGCCAGCAGCCCCCTTGGACAGGCCCTCTACGAGCAGTACTTC
.	TRBV29-1	TRBJ2-2	.	CSTRSRAGELFF	TGCAGCACTCGCTCCCGTGCCGGGGAGCTGTTTTTT
TRBD2	TRBV7-2	TRBJ2-3	.	CASRPKRGGPDTQYF	TGTGCCAGCAGACCTAAGCGGGGGGGTCCAGATACGCAGTATTTT
TRBD1	TRBV5-6	TRBJ2-6	.	CASSGLGQGITGANVLTF	TGTGCCAGCAGCGGGCTAGGACAGGGAATCACTGGGGCCAACGTCCTGACTTTC
.	TRBV4-2	TRBJ1-1	few	CASSQERDWGRAFF	TGTGCCAGCAGCCAAGAGAGGGACTGGGGTCGAGCTTTCTTT
.	TRBV29-1	TRBJ2-1	.	CSAPSRLGWDNEQFF	TGCAGCGCGCCCTCTCGACTTGGCTGGGACAATGAGCAGTTCTTC
TRBD2	TRBV11-2	TRBJ2-1	.	CASSGFSGGAISYNEQFF	TGTGCCAGCAGCGGTTTTAGCGGGGGGGCCATCTCCTACAATGAGCAGTTCTTC
.	TRBV9	TRBJ1-2	.	CASSPSLMSVAGGYTF	TGTGCCAGCAGCCCGAGCCTCATGTCTGTTGCGGGTGGCTACACCTTC
TRBD1	TRBV13	TRBJ2-1	.	CASRNGTDSFNEQFF	TGTGCCAGCAGAAACGGGACAGACTCCTTCAATGAGCAGTTCTTC
TRBD1	TRBV6-5	TRBJ1-2	.	CASSPGQGAINTF	TGTGCCAGCAGCCCGGGACAGGGGGCTATCAACACCTTC